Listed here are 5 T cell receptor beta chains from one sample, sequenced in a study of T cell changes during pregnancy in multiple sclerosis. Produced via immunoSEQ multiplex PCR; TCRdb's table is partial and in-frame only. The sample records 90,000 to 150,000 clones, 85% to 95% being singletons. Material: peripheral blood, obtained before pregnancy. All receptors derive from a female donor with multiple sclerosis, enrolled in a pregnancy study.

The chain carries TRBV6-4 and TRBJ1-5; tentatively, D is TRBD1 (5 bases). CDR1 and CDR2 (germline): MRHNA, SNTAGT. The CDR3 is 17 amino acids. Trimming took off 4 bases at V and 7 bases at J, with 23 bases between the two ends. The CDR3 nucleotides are TGTGCCAGCAGTGGACCCTGCCGGGAGGGGCTAGGACAGCCCCAGCATTTT. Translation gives CASSGPCREGLGQPQHF.

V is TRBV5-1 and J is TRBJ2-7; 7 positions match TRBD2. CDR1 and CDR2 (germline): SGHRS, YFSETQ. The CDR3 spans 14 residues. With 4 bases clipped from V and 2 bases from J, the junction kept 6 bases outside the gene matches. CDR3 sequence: CASSQLATTYEQYF. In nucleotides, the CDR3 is TGCGCCAGCAGCCAACTAGCGACTACCTACGAGCAGTACTTC.

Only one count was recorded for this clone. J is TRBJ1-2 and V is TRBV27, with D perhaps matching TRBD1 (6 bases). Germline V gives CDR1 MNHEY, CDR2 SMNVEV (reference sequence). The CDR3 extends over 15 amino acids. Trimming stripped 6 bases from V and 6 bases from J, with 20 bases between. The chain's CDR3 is CASRLSGPQGNGYTF. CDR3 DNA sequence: TGTGCCAGCAGGCTATCCGGACCCCAGGGGAATGGCTACACCTTC.

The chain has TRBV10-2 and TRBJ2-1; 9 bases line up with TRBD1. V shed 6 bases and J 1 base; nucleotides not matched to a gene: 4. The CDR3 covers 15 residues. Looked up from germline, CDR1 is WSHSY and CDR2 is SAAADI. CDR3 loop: CASRAGQGSYNEQFF. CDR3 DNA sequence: TGCGCCAGCAGAGCGGGACAGGGTTCCTACAATGAGCAGTTCTTC.

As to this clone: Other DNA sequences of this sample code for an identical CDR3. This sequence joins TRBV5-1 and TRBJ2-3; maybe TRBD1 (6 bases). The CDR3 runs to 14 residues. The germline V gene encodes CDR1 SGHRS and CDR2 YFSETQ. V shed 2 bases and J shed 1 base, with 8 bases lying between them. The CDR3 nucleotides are TGCGCCAGCAGCTTCCGACAGGGCACAGATACGCAGTATTTT. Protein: CASSFRQGTDTQYF.